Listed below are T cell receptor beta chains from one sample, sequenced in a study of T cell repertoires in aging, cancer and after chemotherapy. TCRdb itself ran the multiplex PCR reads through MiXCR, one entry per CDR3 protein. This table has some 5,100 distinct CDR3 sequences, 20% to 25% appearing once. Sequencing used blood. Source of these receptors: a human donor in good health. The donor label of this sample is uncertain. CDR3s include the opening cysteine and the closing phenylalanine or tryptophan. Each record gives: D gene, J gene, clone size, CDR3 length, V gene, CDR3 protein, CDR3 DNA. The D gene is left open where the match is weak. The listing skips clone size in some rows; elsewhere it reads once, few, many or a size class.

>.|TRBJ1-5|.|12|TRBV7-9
CASSLDRRPQHF
TGTGCCAGCAGCCTGGATCGCCGGCCCCAGCATTTT
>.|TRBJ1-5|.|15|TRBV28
CASKLTGTLNQPQHF
TGTGCCAGCAAACTCACCGGGACACTAAATCAGCCCCAGCATTTT
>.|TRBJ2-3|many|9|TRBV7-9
CASEGTQYF
TGTGCCAGCGAAGGGACGCAGTATTTT
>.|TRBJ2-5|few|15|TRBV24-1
CATSDLQGNQETQYF
TGTGCCACCAGTGATTTGCAGGGGAACCAAGAGACCCAGTACTTC
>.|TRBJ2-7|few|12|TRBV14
CASSQTSYEQYF
TGTGCCAGCAGCCAAACGAGCTACGAGCAGTACTTC
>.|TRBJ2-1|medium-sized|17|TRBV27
CASSFRDRRGWYNEQFF
TGTGCCAGCAGTTTTCGTGACAGGAGGGGTTGGTACAATGAGCAGTTCTTC
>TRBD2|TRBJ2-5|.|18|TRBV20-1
CSARDRATSGGNKETQYF
TGCAGTGCTAGAGACCGGGCGACTAGCGGGGGGAACAAGGAGACCCAGTACTTC
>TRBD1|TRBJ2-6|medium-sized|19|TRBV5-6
CASSPGTGTGRSGANVLTF
TGTGCCAGCAGCCCCGGGACCGGGACAGGGCGATCTGGGGCCAACGTCCTGACTTTC
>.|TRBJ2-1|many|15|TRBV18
CASSRQEGSYNEQFF
TGTGCCAGCTCGCGACAGGAAGGCTCCTACAATGAGCAGTTCTTC
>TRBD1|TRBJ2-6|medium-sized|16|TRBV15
CATSRTGGSGANVLTF
TGTGCCACCAGCAGGACAGGGGGCTCTGGGGCCAACGTCCTGACTTTC
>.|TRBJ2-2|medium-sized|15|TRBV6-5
CASSYSIRGTGELFF
TGTGCCAGCAGTTACTCGATCCGGGGAACGGGGGAGCTGTTTTTT
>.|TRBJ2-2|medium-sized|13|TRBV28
CASSRPDTGELFF
TGTGCCAGCAGCCGCCCGGACACCGGGGAGCTGTTTTTT
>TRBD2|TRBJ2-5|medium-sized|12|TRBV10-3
CAIRTSWGTQYF
TGTGCCATCAGGACTAGCTGGGGGACCCAGTACTTC
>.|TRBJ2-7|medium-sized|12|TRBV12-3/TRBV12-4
CASSLPGYEQYF
TGTGCCAGCAGTTTACCCGGCTACGAGCAGTACTTC
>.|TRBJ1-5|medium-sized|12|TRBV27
CASGQTGLPQHF
TGTGCCAGCGGCCAGACCGGTCTGCCCCAGCATTTT
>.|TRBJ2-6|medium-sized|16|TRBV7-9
CASSPGALAGANVLTF
TGTGCCAGCAGCCCCGGTGCGCTAGCTGGGGCCAACGTCCTGACTTTC
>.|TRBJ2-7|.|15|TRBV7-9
CASSLVPVGLYEQYF
TGTGCCAGCAGCTTAGTACCGGTCGGTCTTTACGAGCAGTACTTC
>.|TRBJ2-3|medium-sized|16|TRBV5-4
CASSFSIRSSTDTQYF
TGTGCCAGCAGCTTCTCTATACGTTCGAGCACAGATACGCAGTATTTT
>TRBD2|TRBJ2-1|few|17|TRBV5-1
CASSLGSWTSGSYEQFF
TGCGCCAGCAGCTTGGGTTCGTGGACTAGCGGGAGCTATGAGCAGTTCTTC
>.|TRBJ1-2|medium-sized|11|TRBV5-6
CASSRGPGYTF
TGTGCCAGCAGCCGAGGTCCTGGCTACACCTTC
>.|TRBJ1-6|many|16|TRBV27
CATGQGAGADNSPLHF
TGTGCCACGGGTCAGGGAGCAGGGGCCGATAATTCACCCCTCCACTTT
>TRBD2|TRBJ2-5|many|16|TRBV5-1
CASSRRASGGGETQYF
TGCGCCAGCAGCCGGAGGGCTAGCGGGGGGGGAGAGACCCAGTACTTC
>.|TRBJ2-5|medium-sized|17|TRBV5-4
CASSWGWKGTPQETQYF
TGTGCCAGCAGCTGGGGGTGGAAGGGAACCCCCCAAGAGACCCAGTACTTC
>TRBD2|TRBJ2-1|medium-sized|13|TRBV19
CASSRGLAGEQFF
TGTGCCAGTAGCCGGGGACTAGCGGGGGAGCAGTTCTTC
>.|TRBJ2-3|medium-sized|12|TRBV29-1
CSVFLGADTQYF
TGCAGCGTTTTTTTGGGGGCAGATACGCAGTATTTT
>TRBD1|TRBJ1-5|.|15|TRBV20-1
CSASFSTGNNQPQHF
TGCAGTGCCAGCTTCTCGACAGGGAATAATCAGCCCCAGCATTTT
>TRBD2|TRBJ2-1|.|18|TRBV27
CASSPGRGGPSSYNEQFF
TGTGCCAGCAGTCCGGGGCGGGGGGGCCCAAGCTCCTACAATGAGCAGTTCTTC
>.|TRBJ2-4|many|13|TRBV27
CASSSSGGNIQYF
TGTGCCAGCAGTTCCTCCGGGGGAAACATTCAGTACTTC
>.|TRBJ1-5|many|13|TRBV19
CASTHDPNQPQHF
TGTGCCAGTACGCACGACCCGAATCAGCCCCAGCATTTT
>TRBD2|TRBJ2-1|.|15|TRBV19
CASSRGGANYNEQFF
TGTGCCAGTAGTCGGGGGGGGGCTAACTACAATGAGCAGTTCTTC
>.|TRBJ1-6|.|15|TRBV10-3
CASSEAGSYNSPLHF
TGCGCCAGCAGTGAGGCAGGCTCCTATAATTCACCCCTCCACTTT
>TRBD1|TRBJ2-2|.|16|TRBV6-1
CASSYGTGQPTGELFF
TGTGCCAGCAGCTACGGGACAGGGCAACCAACAGGGGAGCTGTTTTTT
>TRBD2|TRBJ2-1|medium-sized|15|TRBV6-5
CASSITSGGYNEQFF
TGTGCCAGCAGTATTACTAGCGGAGGGTACAATGAGCAGTTCTTC
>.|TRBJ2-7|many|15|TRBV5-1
CASSLVGVADYEQYF
TGCGCCAGCAGCTTGGTAGGGGTTGCGGACTACGAGCAGTACTTC